This record concerns one T cell receptor beta chain sequence. Antigen specificity is unknown. With 60 Vbeta and 13 Jbeta primers, the PCR was carried out. Some clones are missing from TCRdb's copy, which holds only in-frame ones; the method was immunoSEQ multiplex PCR. The sample lists over 150,000 clones, around 68% occurring once. This record comes from a study of cytomegalovirus exposure and HLA in healthy donors. Study-wide findings and caveats: One variant, a missense change in DCLRE1C, was linked in a later analysis to TCR beta V- and J-gene trimming. An analysis was carried out at a later point. It showed that HLA-associated TCR beta chains were more clonally expanded than equally common non-associated chains. Apart from CMV serostatus, no immune exposure information was available.

V lost 5 bases and J 1 base, leaving 11 bases between the germline ends. CDR3 length: 14 amino acids. Germline-derived CDR1 and CDR2 are SGHTA and FQGNSA. The J gene is TRBJ1-1, the V gene TRBV7-2; the D is unclear. This clonotype was sampled from a middle-aged man in good health and CMV-seronegative. Sequenced input: PBMCs. The CDR3 DNA reads TGTGCCAGCAGCCTCGGCCTAGGGAACACTGAAGCTTTCTTT. It codes for CASSLGLGNTEAFF.